The 9 T cell receptor beta chains in this list originate from one sample, sequenced in a study of PD-1 blockade in classical Hodgkin lymphoma. With no exception, relapse followed autologous stem cell transplantation in all patients, and brentuximab vedotin exposure varied. The assay was immunoSEQ multiplex PCR, and TCRdb's table has in-frame clones only and misses some. This table holds about 40,000 clones, 80% to 90% found once. The starting material was peripheral blood mononuclear cells (PBMCs), obtained at baseline. These receptors came from a human donor with classical Hodgkin lymphoma.

The chain carries TRBV6-1 and TRBJ1-6; tentative D call: TRBD1 (6 bases). With 8 bases removed from V and 9 bases from J, the gap between germline ends came to 14 bases. CDR1 and CDR2 from the germline V gene are MNHNS and SASEGT. This CDR3 is 13 amino acids long. The CDR3 region is CASENRESSPLHF. The DNA of the CDR3 is TGTGCCAGCGAAAACAGGGAGAGTTCACCCCTCCACTTT.

This clone occurred once. This sequence joins TRBV2 and TRBJ1-4; D not certain. This CDR3 is built from 14 residues. V lost 5 bases to trimming and J lost 0 bases, with 7 bases between them. Looked up from germline, CDR1 is SNHLY and CDR2 is FYNNEI. The CDR3 DNA follows: TGTGCCAGCAGTCCGACTACAACTAATGAAAAACTGTTTTTT. This codes for CASSPTTTNEKLFF. Together with reference TRBV2 and TRBJ1-4, the CDR3 gives the full variable domain: EPEVTQTPSHQVTQMGQEVILRCVPISNHLYFYWYRQILGQKVEFLVSFYNNEISEKSEIFDDQFSVERPDGSNFTLKIRSTKLEDSAMYFCASSPTTTNEKLFFGSGTQLSVL.

The genes are TRBV5-1 and TRBJ1-2; 7 bases agree with TRBD1. The CDR3 has 17 residues. Unmatched junction bases numbered 12, after V lost 3 bases and J lost 1 base. Germline V CDR1 and CDR2: SGHRS, YFSETQ. The CDR3 DNA is TGCGCCAGCAGCTCGTTGACAGGGCTTTTGAATAACTATGGCTACACCTTC. Its protein product is CASSSLTGLLNNYGYTF.

The rearrangement links TRBV6-5 to TRBJ1-5, with D possibly matching TRBD1 (5 bases). The CDR3 sequence is 14 residues long. Looked up from germline, CDR1 is MNHEY and CDR2 is SVGAGI. V shed 5 bases and J shed 7 bases, with 15 bases lying between them. CDR3 nucleotides: TGTGCCAGCAGTCCCCGGGGGTCCCCCCAGCCCCAGCATTTT. It specifies CASSPRGSPQPQHF.

The rearrangement joins TRBV18 to TRBJ1-1; D possibly corresponds to TRBD1 (5 bases). Trimming shortened V by 4 bases and J by 4 bases, and 28 bases separated the two germline ends. This CDR3 comprises 19 residues. Looked up from germline, CDR1 is KGHSH and CDR2 is LQKENI. CDR3 nucleotides: TGTGCCAGCTCACAAACGCACGGCCCGGGAGGGATTGGGGGCACTGAAGCTTTCTTT. It translates to CASSQTHGPGGIGGTEAFF.

A remark on this clone: The germline gene is not matched at one end of the junction; a read error may be the cause. The chain couples TRBV18 to TRBJ2-5; D is perhaps TRBD1 (6 bases). Germline CDR1 KGHSH, CDR2 LQKENI. The CDR3 is 16 amino acids. Here the CDR3 reads CASSPLPGQSQETQYF. The CDR3 nucleotides are TGTGCCAGCTCCCCACTCCCCGGACAGAGCCAAGAGACCCAGTACTTC.

This clone appeared a few times. This chain links TRBV5-1 with TRBJ1-5; D possibly corresponds to TRBD1 (6 bases). V was cut by 4 bases and J by 5 bases, with 13 bases left in between. The CDR3 has 14 residues. CDR1 and CDR2 from the germline V gene are SGHRS and YFSETQ. The CDR3 region is CASSPGGADQPQHF. As DNA, the CDR3 is TGCGCCAGCAGCCCGGGGGGGGCGGATCAGCCCCAGCATTTT.

As to this clone: Germline and junction disagree at one end, which may indicate a read error. The genes are TRBV7-3 and TRBJ1-1; TRBD1 matches 7 bases. This CDR3 contains 15 residues. CDR1 is SGHTA and CDR2 is FQGTGA in the germline V gene. CDR3 DNA: TGTGCCAGCAGCTTAACCCTGGACAGGAACGCTGAAGCTTTCTTT. Residues: CASSLTLDRNAEAFF.

This rearrangement joins TRBV10-3 to TRBJ2-1, with D perhaps matching TRBD2 (6 bases). Trimming removed 6 bases at V and 6 bases at J, with 6 bases between. The germline V gene has CDR1 ENHRY and CDR2 SYGVKD. The CDR3 is 11 residues long. The CDR3 protein is CAIRTSNEQFF. The CDR3 region has the DNA TGTGCCATCAGGACTAGCAATGAGCAGTTCTTC.